The T cell receptor (beta chain) described here comes from a study of T cells in Graves' hyperthyroidism and ophthalmopathy (dated by TCRdb to about 2019). Regarding the complete study: Peripheral blood samples were taken at initial diagnosis, before any treatment was given. To identify TCR V-J signatures that set the groups apart, the researchers used a discovery cohort of 90 to 100 patients, made up of under 45 with Graves' ophthalmopathy and about 55 with stable Graves' hyperthyroidism. Whether ophthalmopathy could be predicted prospectively was tested in an independent validation cohort made up of under 20 hyperthyroidism patients plus 17 patients who later progressed to ophthalmopathy. The approximately 100 discovery patients were divided at random into training and test sets in a 7:3 ratio. The study also compared thyroid tissue and blood T-cell repertoires from 6 or 7 Graves' hyperthyroidism patients. After sampling, hyperthyroidism patients received methimazole starting at 30 mg daily, and ophthalmopathy patients received high-dose intravenous methylprednisolone. The paper describes TCR Vbeta CDR3 sequencing of around 140 peripheral blood samples, made up of roughly 40 ophthalmopathy patients, around 73 hyperthyroidism patients and roughly 17 progressor patients.

In the ophthalmopathy patients, disease was moderately to severely active, with a Clinical Activity Score of 3 or more, a NOSPECS grade of 4 or more, and a duration of less than 3 months. The study excluded patients with uncontrolled infections, other autoimmune diseases, pregnancy or lactation. Diagnoses were based on clinical symptoms, serum thyroxine and TRAb, thyroid ultrasound and orbital computed tomography. PBMCs were isolated from about 10 ml of fresh peripheral blood by Ficoll-Paque density gradient centrifugation. Total RNA was extracted using Trizol reagent, and RNA quality was assessed on an Agilent 2100 Bioanalyzer. V lost 3 bases and J lost 4 bases, and the count of bases not matched to a germline gene is 8. CDR1 and CDR2 (DFQATT, SNEGSKA) derive from the germline V gene (reference sequence). The CDR3 runs 16 amino acids, cysteine and phenylalanine included. Only the CDR3 part of the read is kept: 48 bases, read in frame from the first base.

Amplification of TCR beta CDR3 regions was carried out from RNA transcripts. A first-round RT-PCR of the TCR CDR3 used the HTBI primer set with the Qiagen OneStep RT-PCR kit. Libraries were constructed in a second round of multiplex PCR, after which size selection and purification were carried out. Sequencing of the libraries was done on an Illumina HiSeq2000 using paired-end 100 bp reads. The original methods were these. Raw data were processed with SOAPnuke, discarding reads with adapters, uncalled bases, mean Phred below 15, or no exact constant-primer or identifier match. COPE v1.2.5 was used to merge high-quality paired reads, and clonotypes were defined as unique nucleotide sequences. MiTCR v1.1 was used to align the clonotypes against IMGT TRBV, TRBD and TRBJ reference segments. Only V-J combinations with frequency above 0.0001, covering 99% to 99.2% of repertoires, were analysed. A TCS score was defined as the ratio between F50 (clonal expansion) and ExV (chaos), using BLOSUM62-based TCRdist between CDR3 peptides within each V-J. Welch's t-statistics and random forest reduced around 520 V-J features to 10 to 15, which were used in a naive Bayes classifier (R e1071). Starting from the raw public reads, TCRdb applied fastp trimming at Q25, assembled clones with MiXCR and retained in-frame beta chains. Each CDR3 protein appears once, grouped with its most common genes and DNA. TCRdb, rather than the study authors, made the V and J calls. The sample profile shows 300,000 to 500,000 distinct CDR3 sequences; more than 12% of them were found once. The ten largest clones take up around 27% of the sample.

This clonotype was seen repeatedly, ten times or more. Its binding antigen is unknown. No much larger clonotype is one base removed from it; base qualities were not supplied. The paper as a whole reports these results and caveats: No statistical method was used to set the sample size in advance, and investigators knew the group allocation. In validation, the model predicted progression to ophthalmopathy with roughly 70% sensitivity and approximately 72% specificity, a median of about 6 months before onset. Most expanded thyroid clonotypes (frequency above 0.001) were also found in blood, which suggests that blood repertoires may mirror thyroid immune responses. In cross-validation, a model built on a 13 V-J signature told ophthalmopathy apart from stable hyperthyroidism with just under 90% sensitivity and about 81% specificity, and in testing the same model reached 80%/75%.

Sequencing input: blood. This chain is built from TRBV20-1 and TRBJ2-3; 12 of the junction bases match TRBD2. The sequence derives from a man aged 50-59 years with Graves' ophthalmopathy. The CDR3 protein sequence reads: CSASSLAGGPADTQYF. The sequenced DNA: TGCAGTGCTAGTTCCCTAGCGGGAGGGCCCGCAGATACGCAGTATTTT.